The sample holds a few counts of the clone carrying this T cell receptor delta chain. Vgamma9/Vdelta2+ and Vdelta2-negative gammadelta T cells were flow-sorted from PBMC for bulk sequencing. The data are from a study of γδ T cells in repeated Plasmodium falciparum infection. TCRdb re-called clones from the multiplex PCR reads using CATT. The table has over 90,000 delta-chain clones, 0.98% seen once. The CDR3 is 24 amino acids. Germline V gene data show CDR1 as TSWWSYY and CDR2 as QGS. The V and J ends lost 1 base and 0 bases, in that order; junction bases with no gene match: 28. The sequence derives from a pool of human donors (malaria-infected and uninfected, not separated). Sequencing was done on a sample of gamma-delta T cells from blood. The J gene is TRDJ1, the V gene TRDV1; 8 bases are a match to TRDD3. The CDR3 region has the DNA TGTGCTCTTGGGGAACGCCCATCTACTGGGGATACTTCTTCTCTTCTCAACTACACCGATAAACTCATCTTT. Translated, it gives CALGERPSTGDTSSLLNYTDKLIF.